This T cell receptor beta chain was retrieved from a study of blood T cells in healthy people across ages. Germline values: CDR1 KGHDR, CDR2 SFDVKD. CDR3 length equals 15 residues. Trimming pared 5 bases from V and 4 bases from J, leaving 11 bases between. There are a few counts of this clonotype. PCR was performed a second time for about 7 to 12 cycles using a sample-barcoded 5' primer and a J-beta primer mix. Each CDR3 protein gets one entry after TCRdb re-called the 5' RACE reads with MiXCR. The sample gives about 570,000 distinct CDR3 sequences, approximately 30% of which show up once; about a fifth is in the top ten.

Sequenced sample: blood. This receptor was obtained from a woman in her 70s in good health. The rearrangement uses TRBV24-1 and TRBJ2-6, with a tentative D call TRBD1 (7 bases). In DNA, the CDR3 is TGTGCCACCAGTGCCAGGGGGGAAGGGGCCAACGTCCTGACTTTC. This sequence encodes CATSARGEGANVLTF.